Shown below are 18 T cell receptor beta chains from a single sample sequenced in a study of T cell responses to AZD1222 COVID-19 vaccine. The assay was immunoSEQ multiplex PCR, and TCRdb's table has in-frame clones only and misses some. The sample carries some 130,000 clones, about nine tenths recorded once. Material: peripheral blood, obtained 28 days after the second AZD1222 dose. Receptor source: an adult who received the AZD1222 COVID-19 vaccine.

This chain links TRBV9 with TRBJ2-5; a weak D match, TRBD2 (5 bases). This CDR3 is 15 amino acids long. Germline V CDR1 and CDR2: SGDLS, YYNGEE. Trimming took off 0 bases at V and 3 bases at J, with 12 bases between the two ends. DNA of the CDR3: TGTGCCAGCAGCGTAGAATCTAGCAGAAAAGAGACCCAGTACTTC. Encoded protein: CASSVESSRKETQYF.

Here the CDR3 reads CASTLPGPAPEQFF. For the CDR3, the DNA is TGCGCCAGCACACTCCCGGGCCCAGCTCCTGAGCAGTTCTTC. The chain recombines TRBV5-1 with TRBJ2-1; D remains ambiguous. Between the trimmed V and J ends, which lost 6 bases and 9 bases, there was a span of 19 bases. CDR3 size: 14 residues. CDR1 is SGHRS and CDR2 is YFSETQ in the germline V gene.

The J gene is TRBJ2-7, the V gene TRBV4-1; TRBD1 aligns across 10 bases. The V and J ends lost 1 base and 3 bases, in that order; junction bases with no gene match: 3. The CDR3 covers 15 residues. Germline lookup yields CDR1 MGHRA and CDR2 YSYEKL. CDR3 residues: CASSQGGQGYYEQYF. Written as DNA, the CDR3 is TGCGCCAGCAGCCAAGGGGGACAGGGGTACTACGAGCAGTACTTC.

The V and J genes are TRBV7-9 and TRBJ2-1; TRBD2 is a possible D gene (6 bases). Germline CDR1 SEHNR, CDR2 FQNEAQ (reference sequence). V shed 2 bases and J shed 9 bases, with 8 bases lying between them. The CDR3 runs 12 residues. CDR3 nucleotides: TGTGCCAGCAGCTTAAGGGAGGTTGAGCAGTTCTTC. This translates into CASSLREVEQFF. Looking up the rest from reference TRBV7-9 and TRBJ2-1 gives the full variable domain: DTGVSQNPRHKITKRGQNVTFRCDPISEHNRLYWYRQTLGQGPEFLTYFQNEAQLEKSRLLSDRFSAERPKGSFSTLEIQRTEQGDSAMYLCASSLREVEQFFGPGTRLTVL.

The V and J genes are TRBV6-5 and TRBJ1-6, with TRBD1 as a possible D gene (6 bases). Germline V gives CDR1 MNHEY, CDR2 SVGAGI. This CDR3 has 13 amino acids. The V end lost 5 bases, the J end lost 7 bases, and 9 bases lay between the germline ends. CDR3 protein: CASSQGPNSPLHF. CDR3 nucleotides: TGTGCCAGCAGTCAGGGGCCCAATTCACCCCTCCACTTT.

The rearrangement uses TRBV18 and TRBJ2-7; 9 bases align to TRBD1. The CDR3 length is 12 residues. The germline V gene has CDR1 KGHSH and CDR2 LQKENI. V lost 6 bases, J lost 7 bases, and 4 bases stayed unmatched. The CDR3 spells CASSTDRGEQYF. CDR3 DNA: TGTGCCAGCTCCACCGACAGGGGGGAGCAGTACTTC.

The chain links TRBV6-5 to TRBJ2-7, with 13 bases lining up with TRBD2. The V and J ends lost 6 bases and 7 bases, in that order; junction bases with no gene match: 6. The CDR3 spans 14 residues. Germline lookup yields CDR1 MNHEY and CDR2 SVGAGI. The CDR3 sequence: CASRATSGRGEQYF. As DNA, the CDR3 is TGTGCCAGCAGGGCTACTAGCGGGAGGGGAGAGCAGTACTTC.

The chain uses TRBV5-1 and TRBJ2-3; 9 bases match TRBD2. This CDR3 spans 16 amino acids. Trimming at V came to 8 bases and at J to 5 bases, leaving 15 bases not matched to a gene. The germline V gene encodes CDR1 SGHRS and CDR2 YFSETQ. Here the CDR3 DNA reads TGCGCCAGAAGGCTTTTTACAGCGGGAGGCGGAGATACGCAGTATTTT. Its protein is CARRLFTAGGGDTQYF.

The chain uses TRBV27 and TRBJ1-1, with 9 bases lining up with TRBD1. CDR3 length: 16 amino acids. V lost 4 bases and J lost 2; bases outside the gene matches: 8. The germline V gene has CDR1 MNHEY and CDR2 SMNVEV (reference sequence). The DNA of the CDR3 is TGTGCCAGCAGTTACGGACAGGGGAGGGCCAACACTGAAGCTTTCTTT. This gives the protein CASSYGQGRANTEAFF.

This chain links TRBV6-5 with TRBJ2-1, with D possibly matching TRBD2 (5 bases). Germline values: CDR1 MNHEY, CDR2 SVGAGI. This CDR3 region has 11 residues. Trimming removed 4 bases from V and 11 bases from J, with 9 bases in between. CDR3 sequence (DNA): TGTGCCAGCAGTTTTGCGGGCCAGCAGTTCTTC. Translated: CASSFAGQQFF.

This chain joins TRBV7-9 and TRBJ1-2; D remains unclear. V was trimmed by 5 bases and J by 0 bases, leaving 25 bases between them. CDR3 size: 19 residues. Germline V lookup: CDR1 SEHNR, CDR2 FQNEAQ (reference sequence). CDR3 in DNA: TGTGCCAGCAGCCAGACATTAGCTCACCCTCGTACCGCTAACTATGGCTACACCTTC. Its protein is CASSQTLAHPRTANYGYTF.

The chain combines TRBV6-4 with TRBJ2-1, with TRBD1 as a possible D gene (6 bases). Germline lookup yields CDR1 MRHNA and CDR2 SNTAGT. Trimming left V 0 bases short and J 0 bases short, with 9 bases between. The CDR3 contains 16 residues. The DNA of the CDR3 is TGTGCCAGCAGTGACTCGGGACAAAGCTCCTACAATGAGCAGTTCTTC. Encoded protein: CASSDSGQSSYNEQFF.

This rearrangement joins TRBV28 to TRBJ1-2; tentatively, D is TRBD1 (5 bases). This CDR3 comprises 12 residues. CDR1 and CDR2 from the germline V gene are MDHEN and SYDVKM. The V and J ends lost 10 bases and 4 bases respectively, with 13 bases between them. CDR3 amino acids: CATPGELYGYTF. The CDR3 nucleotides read TGTGCCACCCCGGGGGAGCTCTATGGCTACACCTTC.

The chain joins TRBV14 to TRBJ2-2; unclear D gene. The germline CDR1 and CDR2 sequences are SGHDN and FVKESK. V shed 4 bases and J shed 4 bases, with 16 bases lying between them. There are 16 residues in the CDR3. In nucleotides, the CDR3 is TGTGCCAGCAGCCGGAAATTCGGTCTGCTCACCGGGGAGCTGTTTTTT. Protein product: CASSRKFGLLTGELFF.

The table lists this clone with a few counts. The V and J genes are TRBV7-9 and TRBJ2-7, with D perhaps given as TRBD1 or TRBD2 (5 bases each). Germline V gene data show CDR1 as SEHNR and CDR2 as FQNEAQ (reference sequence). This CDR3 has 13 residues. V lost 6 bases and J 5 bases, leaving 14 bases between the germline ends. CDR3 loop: CASRGRDGHEQYF. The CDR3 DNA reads TGTGCCAGCAGGGGCAGGGACGGCCACGAGCAGTACTTC.

DNA for the CDR3: TGTGCCAGCAGTGATGCGGGGAGTCAAGAGACCCAGTACTTC. Translating gives CASSDAGSQETQYF. The chain links TRBV28 to TRBJ2-5; D may be TRBD2 (6 bases). The V and J ends lost 5 bases and 2 bases respectively, with 12 bases between them. This CDR3 is 14 amino acids long. In germline, CDR1 is MDHEN, CDR2 SYDVKM.

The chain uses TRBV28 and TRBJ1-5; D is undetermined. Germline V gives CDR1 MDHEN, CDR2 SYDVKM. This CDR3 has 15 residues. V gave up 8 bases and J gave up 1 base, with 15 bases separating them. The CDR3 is CASSNWGRSNQPQHF. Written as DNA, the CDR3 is TGTGCCAGCTCAAACTGGGGTAGGAGCAATCAGCCCCAGCATTTT.

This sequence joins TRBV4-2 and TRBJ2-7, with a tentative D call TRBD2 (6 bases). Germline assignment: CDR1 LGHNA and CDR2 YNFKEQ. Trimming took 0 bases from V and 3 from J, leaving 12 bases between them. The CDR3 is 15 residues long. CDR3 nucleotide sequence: TGTGCCAGCAGCCAAGATTACGGGAGCTTCTACGAGCAGTACTTC. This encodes CASSQDYGSFYEQYF.